This TCR beta chain is drawn from a study of siplizumab effects on memory and regulatory T cells. The repertoire was sequenced with immunoSEQ multiplex PCR; TCRdb's copy has only in-frame clones and lacks some. The profile shows 90,000 to 95,000 clones, 96% of them singletons. This clone has just one count. Germline V gene data show CDR1 as MRHNA and CDR2 as SNTAGT. V was pared by 6 bases and J by 1 base, with 14 bases of the junction left unmatched. CDR3 length equals 17 residues. J is TRBJ1-2 and V is TRBV6-4; TRBD1 matches at 7 bases. The sequenced material came from naive CD4+ T cells sorted from blood. This sequence originates from a human donor in good health. The DNA for the CDR3 is TGTGCCAGCAGACCGACAGGGTATCCCTCAATTAACTATGGCTACACCTTC. Amino acid sequence: CASRPTGYPSINYGYTF.